The 27 T cell receptor beta chains below come from one sample, sequenced in a study of blood T cells in healthy people across ages. The second PCR ran about 6 to 12 cycles with a sample-barcoded 5' primer and J-beta primers. TCRdb recomputed calls from the 5' RACE reads with MiXCR, one row per CDR3 protein. Altogether more than 1 million distinct CDR3 sequences are present, 45% being singletons, with the ten largest covering over 15%. Sequences were obtained from blood. Receptor source: a woman in her sixties or seventies in good health.

The chain recombines TRBV24-1 with TRBJ2-1; either TRBD1 or TRBD2 may supply D (7 bases each). With 9 bases removed from V and 4 bases from J, the gap between germline ends came to 15 bases. Per germline, CDR1 KGHDR and CDR2 SFDVKD. CDR3 size: 14 residues. The CDR3 DNA reads TGTGCCACCGCCCAGGGGGGGCTGTACAATGAGCAGTTCTTC. Encoded protein: CATAQGGLYNEQFF.

About this clonotype itself: Sequence at one end of the junction differs from germline and may be a read error. This sequence joins TRBV7-8 and TRBJ2-5; possibly TRBD2 for D (5 bases). The CDR3 length is 15 residues. In germline, CDR1 is SGHVS, CDR2 FQNEAQ. The CDR3 coding sequence is TGTGCCGGCAGCTTTGGAAGGTTAGCGCCCAATGAGCAGTACTTC. Translating gives CAGSFGRLAPNEQYF.

This clonotype has a handful of counts. The chain employs TRBV20-1 and TRBJ1-5, with D maybe TRBD1 (5 bases). CDR3 length: 14 residues. V was trimmed by 4 bases and J by 4 bases, leaving 14 bases between them. The germline CDR1 and CDR2 sequences are DFQATT and SNEGSKA (reference sequence). The chain's CDR3 is CSANQGRGNQPQHF. CDR3 coding DNA: TGCAGTGCTAACCAAGGGAGGGGAAATCAGCCCCAGCATTTT.

The chain links TRBV20-1 to TRBJ2-4; perhaps TRBD1 as D (6 bases). The J call is doubtful: the DNA matches TRBJ2-5 better. Germline V gene sequence: CDR1 DFQATT, CDR2 SNEGSKA (reference sequence). CDR3 length: 14 residues. CDR3 amino acids: CSARIQGRVETQYF. In DNA, the CDR3 is TGCAGTGCTAGAATACAGGGTCGGGTAGAGACCCAGTACTTC.

The V gene is TRBV20-1, the J gene TRBJ2-7; no reliable D call. The CDR3 is 14 residues long. Trimming left V 3 bases short and J 3 bases short, with 15 bases between. Germline assignment: CDR1 DFQATT and CDR2 SNEGSKA (reference sequence). The CDR3 region is CSASPRRTIYEQYF. The CDR3 nucleotides are TGCAGTGCTAGCCCCCGGCGGACGATCTACGAGCAGTACTTC.

This chain joins TRBV25-1 and TRBJ1-2; D remains ambiguous. The CDR3 contains 12 residues. The V end lost 3 bases, the J end lost 7 bases, and 9 bases lay between the germline ends. In germline, CDR1 is MGHDK, CDR2 SYGVNS. CDR3 coding DNA: TGTGCCAGCAGTGACGCGACATTTGGCTACACCTTC. Protein: CASSDATFGYTF.

This chain uses TRBV3-1 with TRBJ2-7; TRBD2 matches at 9 bases. CDR3 length: 16 amino acids. CDR1 LGHDT and CDR2 YNNKEL come from the germline V gene (reference sequence). The trim removed 0 bases at V and 3 bases at J, leaving 6 bases unmatched. The DNA for the CDR3 is TGTGCCAGCAGCCAAGACATCGGTAGCGGGAGCTACGAGCAGTACTTC. Its translation is CASSQDIGSGSYEQYF.

This clonotype was counted a few times. The rearrangement joins TRBV10-3 to TRBJ2-7, with TRBD2 as a possible D gene (6 bases). V was pared by 5 bases and J by 5 bases, with 13 bases between. Looked up from germline, CDR1 is ENHRY and CDR2 is SYGVKD. The CDR3 covers 13 residues. CDR3 bases: TGTGCCATCAGTAGGACGGGGGAGGACGAGCAGTACTTC. As protein: CAISRTGEDEQYF.

There are many counts of this clonotype. J is TRBJ2-3 and V is TRBV9, with D maybe TRBD2 (6 bases). Germline assignment: CDR1 SGDLS and CDR2 YYNGEE. The CDR3 has 13 residues. Trimming took 2 bases from V and 4 from J, leaving 8 bases between them. The CDR3 here is CASSVASADTQYF. In DNA, the CDR3 is TGTGCCAGCAGCGTCGCTAGCGCAGATACGCAGTATTTT.

The chain couples TRBV14 to TRBJ2-4, with 10 bases that match TRBD1. The J call may be mistaken, given a closer DNA end match to TRBJ2-7. The CDR3 covers 15 residues. Per the germline V gene, CDR1 is SGHDN and CDR2 is FVKESK. As DNA, the CDR3 is TGTGCCAGCAGCCAACCGGGACAGGGGAGATACGAGCAGTACTTC. It encodes CASSQPGQGRYEQYF.

The chain links TRBV29-1 to TRBJ2-1, with D perhaps TRBD2 (6 bases). V shed 3 bases and J shed 13 bases, with 22 bases lying between them. Germline V gene lookup returns CDR1 SQVTM and CDR2 ANQGSEA. There are 14 residues in the CDR3. This CDR3 reads CSVERLGVRETQFF. The CDR3 coding sequence is TGCAGCGTTGAGCGACTAGGGGTCCGGGAGACCCAGTTCTTC.

The sample holds many counts of this clonotype. The chain uses TRBV12-3 or TRBV12-4 and TRBJ1-1, with D possibly TRBD1 on 6 matching bases. The CDR3 spans 13 residues. V lost 3 bases, J lost 1 base, and 6 bases lay in between. The CDR3 DNA is TGTGCCAGCAGTTTCAGGGGGAACACTGAAGCTTTCTTT. As protein: CASSFRGNTEAFF.

J is TRBJ2-4 and V is TRBV28; D gene unclear. The J call may be faulty, since TRBJ2-7 better matches the DNA end. CDR1 and CDR2 (germline): MDHEN, SYDVKM. The CDR3 runs 14 residues. CDR3 sequence reads: CATSTDTLVDEQYF. CDR3 DNA: TGTGCCACCTCGACCGACACCCTGGTGGACGAGCAGTACTTC.

This rearrangement joins TRBV29-1 to TRBJ2-5; tentative D call: TRBD1 (6 bases). Looked up from germline, CDR1 is SQVTM and CDR2 is ANQGSEA. V was shortened by 1 base and J by 11 bases, with 20 bases between the two germline ends. CDR3 length equals 14 residues. The CDR3 nucleotides read TGCAGCGTTGAAGGGACAGAATCCTACAATGAGCAGTACTTC. It codes for CSVEGTESYNEQYF.

The sample holds a few counts of this clonotype. The rearrangement links TRBV7-2 to TRBJ2-2; TRBD1 aligns across 9 bases. This CDR3 has 15 amino acids. Trimming at V came to 5 bases and at J to 5 bases, leaving 6 bases not matched to a gene. Germline V gene sequence: CDR1 SGHTA, CDR2 FQGNSA. The chain's CDR3 is CASSTRGTGTGELFF. CDR3 nucleotide sequence: TGTGCCAGCAGCACCCGCGGGACAGGGACCGGGGAGCTGTTTTTT.

This clonotype occurred a few times. V is TRBV5-1 and J is TRBJ2-7; a possible D gene is TRBD1 (5 bases). Germline loops: CDR1 SGHRS, CDR2 YFSETQ. V lost 2 bases and J lost 2, with 11 bases in between. This CDR3 comprises 14 residues. CDR3 sequence: CASSFAGMAYEQYF. The CDR3 DNA follows: TGCGCCAGCAGCTTCGCAGGGATGGCCTACGAGCAGTACTTC.

This clonotype was picked up a small number of times. The rearrangement links TRBV14 to TRBJ2-7, with D unresolved. CDR1 is SGHDN and CDR2 is FVKESK in the germline V gene. This CDR3 region has 14 residues. V was clipped by 0 bases and J by 3 bases, with 9 bases between them. CDR3 in amino acids: CASSQDRNGYEQYF. The CDR3 DNA reads as TGTGCCAGCAGCCAAGATCGGAATGGCTACGAGCAGTACTTC.

V usage is TRBV4-1 and J usage is TRBJ2-3, with D maybe TRBD1 (5 bases). The V end was cut by 0 bases, the J end by 5 bases, with 12 bases between. Germline V gives CDR1 MGHRA, CDR2 YSYEKL. This CDR3 contains 15 residues. The CDR3 spells CASSQERQTKDTQYF. Written as DNA, the CDR3 is TGCGCCAGCAGCCAAGAAAGACAGACAAAAGATACGCAGTATTTT.

The rearrangement joins TRBV6-5 to TRBJ2-5; tentatively, D is TRBD1 (6 bases). Trimming took 0 bases from V and 4 from J, leaving 15 bases between them. This CDR3 has 16 amino acids. Germline loops: CDR1 MNHEY, CDR2 SVGAGI. The CDR3 sequence: CASSYSLRGGGETQYF. Written as DNA, the CDR3 is TGTGCCAGCAGTTACTCCCTCAGGGGTGGGGGAGAGACCCAGTACTTC.

The chain links TRBV25-1 to TRBJ1-5, with D possibly matching TRBD1 (6 bases). CDR1 is MGHDK and CDR2 is SYGVNS in the germline V gene. CDR3 length equals 14 residues. The V gene lost 2 bases and the J gene lost 7 bases, with 12 bases spanning the gap. The CDR3 region is CASSEAGAGQPQHF. The DNA for the CDR3 is TGTGCCAGCAGTGAAGCAGGGGCTGGGCAGCCCCAGCATTTT. The variable domain in full, completed from reference TRBV25-1 and TRBJ1-5, reads EADIYQTPRYLVIGTGKKITLECSQTMGHDKMYWYQQDPGMELHLIHYSYGVNSTEKGDLSSESTVSRIRTEHFPLTLESARPSHTSQYLCASSEAGAGQPQHFGDGTRLSIL.

This chain joins TRBV19 and TRBJ2-1, with 9 positions matching TRBD1. Trimming took 4 bases from V and 4 from J; bases not matched to a gene: 8. The CDR3 is 16 residues long. Germline CDR1 and CDR2: LNHDA and SQIVND (reference sequence). The CDR3 region is CASSTRTGVTYNEQFF. DNA for the CDR3: TGTGCCAGTAGTACCCGGACAGGGGTAACTTACAATGAGCAGTTCTTC.

This chain links TRBV18 with TRBJ2-3; TRBD2 matches at 11 bases. The V and J ends lost 6 bases and 4 bases, in that order; junction bases with no gene match: 9. This CDR3 region has 16 residues. CDR1 and CDR2 from the germline V gene are KGHSH and LQKENI. The CDR3 DNA is TGTGCCAGCTCGACTAGCGGGATAACTAGCCCAGATACGCAGTATTTT. This gives the protein CASSTSGITSPDTQYF.

This clonotype appeared a few times. J is TRBJ2-3 and V is TRBV29-1; D gene unclear. The CDR3 contains 13 residues. Trimming left V 3 bases short and J 8 bases short, with 15 bases between. Germline V lookup: CDR1 SQVTM, CDR2 ANQGSEA. The CDR3 sequence: CSVDSRSGPTQYF. The CDR3 DNA is TGCAGCGTTGACTCCCGCTCCGGACCTACGCAGTATTTT.

The sample holds a few counts of this clonotype. The rearrangement joins TRBV7-9 to TRBJ2-1; D is undetermined. The V end lost 6 bases, the J end lost 5 bases, and 20 bases lay between the germline ends. Germline CDR1 SEHNR, CDR2 FQNEAQ (reference sequence). The CDR3 sequence is 16 residues long. CDR3 protein: CASSPLVGVANNEQFF. CDR3 DNA sequence: TGTGCCAGCAGTCCCCTCGTCGGTGTGGCGAACAATGAGCAGTTCTTC. Complete variable domain (other parts from reference TRBV7-9 and TRBJ2-1): DTGVSQNPRHKITKRGQNVTFRCDPISEHNRLYWYRQTLGQGPEFLTYFQNEAQLEKSRLLSDRFSAERPKGSFSTLEIQRTEQGDSAMYLCASSPLVGVANNEQFFGPGTRLTVL.

The rearrangement links TRBV6-1 to TRBJ1-2, with D tentatively TRBD1 (6 bases). The V gene lost 1 base and the J gene lost 5 bases, with 17 bases spanning the gap. This CDR3 is 16 amino acids long. The germline V gene has CDR1 MNHNS and CDR2 SASEGT. The DNA of the CDR3 is TGTGCCAGCAGTGAAGGGACAGTCGGCGGATTATATGGCTACACCTTC. Translating it yields CASSEGTVGGLYGYTF.

In its sample, this clonotype was seen a few times. A read error may produce the germline difference seen at one junction end. CDR3 bases: TGTGCCAGTAGCCCCTTGAACACCGGGGAGCTGTTTTTT. Translated, it gives CASSPLNTGELFF. The V call is TRBV4-2, the J call TRBJ2-2; the D is unclear. Germline V lookup: CDR1 LGHNA, CDR2 YNFKEQ. This CDR3 has 13 amino acids.

A few counts support this clonotype. The CDR3 DNA reads as TGTGCCAGCAGTGGAGTCGCGCAGGGGTGGTATGAGCAGTTCTTC. Protein: CASSGVAQGWYEQFF. This chain connects TRBV2 to TRBJ2-1, with D maybe TRBD1 (6 bases). Germline CDR1 SNHLY, CDR2 FYNNEI. The CDR3 length is 15 residues. Trimming left V 4 bases short and J 8 bases short, with 18 bases between. The full variable domain, with the rest looked up from reference TRBV2 and TRBJ2-1, is EPEVTQTPSHQVTQMGQEVILRCVPISNHLYFYWYRQILGQKVEFLVSFYNNEISEKSEIFDDQFSVERPDGSNFTLKIRSTKLEDSAMYFCASSGVAQGWYEQFFGPGTRLTVL.